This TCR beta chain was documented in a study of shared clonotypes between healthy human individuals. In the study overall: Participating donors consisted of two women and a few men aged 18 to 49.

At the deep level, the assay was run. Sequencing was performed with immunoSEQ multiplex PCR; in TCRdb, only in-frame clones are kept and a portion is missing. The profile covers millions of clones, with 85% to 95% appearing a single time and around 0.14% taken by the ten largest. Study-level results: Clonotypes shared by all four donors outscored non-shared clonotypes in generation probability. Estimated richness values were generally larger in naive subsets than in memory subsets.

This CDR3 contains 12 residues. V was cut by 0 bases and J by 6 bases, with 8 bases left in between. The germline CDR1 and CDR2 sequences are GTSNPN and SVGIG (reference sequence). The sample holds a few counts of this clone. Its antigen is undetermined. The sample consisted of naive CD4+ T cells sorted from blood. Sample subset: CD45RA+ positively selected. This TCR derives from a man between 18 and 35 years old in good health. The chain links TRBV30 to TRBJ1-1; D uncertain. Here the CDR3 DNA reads TGTGCCTGGAGTGTCGGGTCTCCTGAAGCTTTCTTT. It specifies CAWSVGSPEAFF.